These T cell receptor beta chains were read from a single sample in a study of blood T cell repertoires in COVID-19. Generated by immunoSEQ multiplex PCR, the TCRdb table keeps only in-frame clones and is missing some. The table records 350,000 to 450,000 clones, 70% to 90% of them present only once. The sample consisted of peripheral blood. These receptor sequences come from a woman aged 60 to 75 with COVID-19, enrolled during active disease. Each CDR3 is given with its conserved first and last residue. A D gene is named only where the DNA matches it firmly. Size values are once, few and many counts, or a class for expanded clones, and some rows have none.

j_call v_call d_call clone_size cdr3_aa cdr3_nt
TRBJ2-1 TRBV9 TRBD2 once CASSVGRGNNEQFF TGTGCCAGCAGCGTAGGGCGGGGGAACAATGAGCAGTTCTTC
TRBJ1-1 TRBV11-2 NA NA CASSPSGYTEAFF TGTGCCAGCAGCCCAAGCGGGTACACTGAAGCTTTCTTT
TRBJ2-7 TRBV13 NA NA CASSLTYEQYF TGTGCCAGCAGCCTTACCTACGAGCAGTACTTC
TRBJ2-3 TRBV9 NA NA CASSVSGVRTDTQYF TGTGCCAGCAGCGTCTCGGGGGTCAGAACAGATACGCAGTATTTT
TRBJ1-2 TRBV3-1/TRBV3-2 NA NA CASSQDRYGYTF TGTGCCAGCAGCCAAGACAGGTATGGCTACACCTTC
TRBJ2-3 TRBV4-2 NA NA CASSQGGPGGQTDTQYF TGTGCCAGCAGCCAAGGGGGGCCGGGGGGACAAACAGATACGCAGTATTTT
TRBJ2-3 TRBV7-8 NA NA CASSFAAGWGDTQYF TGTGCCAGCAGCTTCGCCGCGGGGTGGGGAGATACGCAGTATTTT
TRBJ2-2 TRBV5-6 TRBD2 NA CASSLVTSGGKTGELFF TGTGCCAGCAGCTTGGTGACTAGCGGGGGGAAAACCGGGGAGCTGTTTTTT
TRBJ1-1 TRBV9 NA NA CASSVDTMNTEAFF TGTGCCAGCAGCGTAGACACCATGAACACTGAAGCTTTCTTT
TRBJ2-5 TRBV10-2 NA few CASEGAFPALYF TGCGCCAGTGAGGGAGCATTCCCCGCTTTGTACTTC
TRBJ2-1 TRBV10-3 TRBD1 NA CAARTGEAGYEQFF TGTGCCGCCAGGACAGGCGAGGCAGGCTATGAGCAGTTCTTC
TRBJ2-4 TRBV4-3 TRBD1 NA CASSQDLGQSDIQYF TGCGCCAGCAGCCAAGATCTGGGACAGTCCGACATTCAGTACTTC
TRBJ2-7 TRBV11-3 TRBD2 NA CASALPAGVSYEQYF TGTGCCAGCGCCCTTCCGGCGGGGGTCTCCTACGAGCAGTACTTC
TRBJ2-7 TRBV7-2 TRBD2 NA CASSHSGGTSYEQYF TGTGCCAGCAGCCATAGCGGGGGGACATCCTACGAGCAGTACTTC
TRBJ1-4 TRBV7-6 NA NA CASSLGGQALRPGTEKLFF TGTGCCAGCAGCTTAGGGGGGCAGGCCTTAAGGCCGGGAACTGAAAAACTGTTTTTT
TRBJ2-5 TRBV11-3 TRBD1 once CASSLVSRGRGTQYF TGTGCCAGCAGCTTAGTGAGCAGGGGGCGGGGGACCCAGTACTTC
TRBJ2-1 TRBV19 TRBD2 NA CASTLGGYHSYNEQFF TGTGCCAGTACCCTGGGGGGGTACCACTCCTACAATGAGCAGTTCTTC
TRBJ1-2 TRBV18 TRBD1 NA CASSPRDRGVGYTF TGTGCCAGCTCCCCGAGGGACAGGGGAGTAGGCTACACCTTC
TRBJ2-7 TRBV5-1 NA NA CASSWDNFEQYF TGCGCCAGCAGCTGGGACAACTTCGAGCAGTACTTC
TRBJ1-2 TRBV29-1 NA NA CSVDRFNYGYTF TGCAGCGTTGACAGATTTAACTATGGCTACACCTTC
TRBJ1-3 TRBV5-1 NA NA CASSLEPGNTIYF TGCGCCAGCAGCTTGGAGCCTGGAAACACCATATATTTT
TRBJ1-1 TRBV10-3 TRBD1 NA CAIIPGTGDTEAFF TGTGCCATCATCCCGGGGACAGGCGACACTGAAGCTTTCTTT
TRBJ2-1 TRBV5-6 NA NA CASSLGPEQFF TGTGCCAGCAGCTTGGGGCCTGAGCAGTTCTTC
TRBJ1-1 TRBV3-1/TRBV3-2 TRBD1 few CASSPSGTAFTTEAFF TGTGCCAGCAGCCCAAGTGGGACAGCGTTTACGACTGAAGCTTTCTTT
TRBJ2-1 TRBV7-2 TRBD2 NA CASSLRGGGNEQFF TGTGCCAGCAGCTTACGGGGGGGAGGTAATGAGCAGTTCTTC
TRBJ2-3 TRBV11-3 TRBD2 NA CASSLGLTSGVRDTQYF TGTGCCAGCAGCTTAGGTTTGACTAGCGGGGTGCGTGATACGCAGTATTTT
TRBJ2-1 TRBV2 TRBD1 once CASSLDRAGNNEQFF TGTGCCAGCAGTCTTGACAGGGCTGGGAACAATGAGCAGTTCTTC
TRBJ1-1 TRBV5-6 NA NA CASSLAGWGRNTEAFF TGTGCCAGCAGCTTGGCGGGGTGGGGAAGGAACACTGAAGCTTTCTTT
TRBJ2-1 TRBV5-4 TRBD2 NA CASSLDGTSGYNEQFF TGTGCCAGCAGCTTGGACGGGACTAGCGGGTACAATGAGCAGTTCTTC
TRBJ2-7 TRBV10-2 TRBD2 NA CASSPSTSGGAYEQYF TGCGCCAGCTCCCCCTCTACTAGCGGGGGCGCCTACGAGCAGTACTTC
TRBJ2-7 TRBV7-2 TRBD2 many CASSLGSGVSYEQYF TGTGCCAGCAGCTTAGGAAGCGGGGTATCCTACGAGCAGTACTTC
TRBJ1-1 TRBV2 TRBD1 NA CASSLAGTGGRPEAFF TGTGCCAGCAGTTTAGCCGGGACAGGAGGCCGTCCTGAAGCTTTCTTT
TRBJ1-2 TRBV5-1 TRBD1 NA CASSLGTPDRERNGYTF TGCGCCAGCAGCTTGGGAACTCCCGACAGGGAACGTAATGGCTACACCTTC
TRBJ2-5 TRBV29-1 TRBD2 few CSMGLAGIETQYF TGCAGCATGGGACTAGCGGGGATAGAGACCCAGTACTTC
TRBJ1-2 TRBV27 NA NA CASSLTWGLGRGGYTF TGTGCCAGCAGTTTGACTTGGGGACTGGGTCGTGGTGGCTACACCTTC
TRBJ1-4 TRBV7-2 NA NA CASSLVRAFNEKLFF TGTGCCAGCAGCTTAGTCAGGGCTTTTAATGAAAAACTGTTTTTT
TRBJ1-2 TRBV4-1 NA NA CASSQETRVNYGYTF TGCGCCAGCAGCCAAGAAACTCGAGTCAACTATGGCTACACCTTC
TRBJ1-5 TRBV6-5 NA NA CASRTELYSNQPQHF TGTGCCAGCAGAACGGAGTTATATAGCAATCAGCCCCAGCATTTT
TRBJ2-7 TRBV5-4 NA NA CASSPTGDYEQYF TGTGCCAGCAGCCCCACGGGAGACTACGAGCAGTACTTC